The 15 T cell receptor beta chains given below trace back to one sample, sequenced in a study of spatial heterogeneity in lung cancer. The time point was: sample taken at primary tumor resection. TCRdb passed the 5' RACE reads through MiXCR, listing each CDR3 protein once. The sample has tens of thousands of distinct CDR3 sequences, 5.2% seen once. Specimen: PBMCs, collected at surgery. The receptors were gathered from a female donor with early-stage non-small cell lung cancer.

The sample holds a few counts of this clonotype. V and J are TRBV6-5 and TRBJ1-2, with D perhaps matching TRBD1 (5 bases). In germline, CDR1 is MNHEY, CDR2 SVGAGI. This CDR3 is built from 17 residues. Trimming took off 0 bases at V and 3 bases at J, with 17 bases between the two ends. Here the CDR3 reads CASSYSRPRPGDYGYTF. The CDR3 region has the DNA TGTGCCAGCAGTTACTCGAGGCCAAGGCCGGGGGACTATGGCTACACCTTC.

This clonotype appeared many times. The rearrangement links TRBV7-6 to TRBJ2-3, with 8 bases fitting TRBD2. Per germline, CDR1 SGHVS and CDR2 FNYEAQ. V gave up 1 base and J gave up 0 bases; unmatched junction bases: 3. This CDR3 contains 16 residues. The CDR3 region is CASSLEASGSTDTQYF. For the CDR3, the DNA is TGTGCCAGCAGCTTAGAGGCTAGCGGGAGCACAGATACGCAGTATTTT.

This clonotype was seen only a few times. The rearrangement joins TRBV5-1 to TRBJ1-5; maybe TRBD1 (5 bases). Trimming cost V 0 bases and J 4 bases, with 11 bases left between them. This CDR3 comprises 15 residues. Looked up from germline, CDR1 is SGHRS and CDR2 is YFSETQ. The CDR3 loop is CASSLGSGPNQPQHF. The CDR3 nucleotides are TGCGCCAGCAGCTTGGGATCGGGGCCGAATCAGCCCCAGCATTTT.

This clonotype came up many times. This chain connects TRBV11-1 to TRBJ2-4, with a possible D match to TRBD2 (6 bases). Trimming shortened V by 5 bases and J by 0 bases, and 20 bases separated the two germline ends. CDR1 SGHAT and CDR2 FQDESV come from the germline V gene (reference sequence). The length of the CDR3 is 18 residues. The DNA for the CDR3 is TGTGCCAGCAGCCCCGCGGGGCGGGGAAGTTTAGCCAAAAACATTCAGTACTTC. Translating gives CASSPAGRGSLAKNIQYF.

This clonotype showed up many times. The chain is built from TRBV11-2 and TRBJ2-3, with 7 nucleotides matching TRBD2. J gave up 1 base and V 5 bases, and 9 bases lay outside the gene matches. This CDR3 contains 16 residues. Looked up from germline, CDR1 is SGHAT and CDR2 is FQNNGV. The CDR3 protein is CASSPSRGGGTDTQYF. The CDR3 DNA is TGTGCCAGCAGCCCTAGTCGCGGGGGAGGCACAGATACGCAGTATTTT.

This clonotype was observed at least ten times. This chain's CDR3 is CASSKATELIQETQYF. DNA of the CDR3: TGTGCCAGCAGCAAAGCAACGGAACTCATCCAAGAGACCCAGTACTTC. This chain joins TRBV21-1 and TRBJ2-5. TRBV21-1 counts as a pseudogene. The CDR3 covers 16 residues.

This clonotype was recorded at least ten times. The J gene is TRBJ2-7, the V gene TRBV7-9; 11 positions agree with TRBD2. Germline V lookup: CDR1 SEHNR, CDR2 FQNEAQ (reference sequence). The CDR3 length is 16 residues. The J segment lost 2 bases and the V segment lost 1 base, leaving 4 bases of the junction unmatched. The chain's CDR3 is CASSLEASGRPYEQYF. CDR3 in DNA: TGTGCCAGCAGCTTAGAGGCTAGCGGGAGGCCCTACGAGCAGTACTTC.

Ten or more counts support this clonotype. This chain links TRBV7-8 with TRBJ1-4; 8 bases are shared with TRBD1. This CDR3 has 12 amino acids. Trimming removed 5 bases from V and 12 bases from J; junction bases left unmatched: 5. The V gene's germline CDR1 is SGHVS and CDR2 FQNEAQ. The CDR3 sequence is CASSMDRVELFF. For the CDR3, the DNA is TGTGCCAGCAGCATGGACAGGGTGGAACTGTTTTTT.

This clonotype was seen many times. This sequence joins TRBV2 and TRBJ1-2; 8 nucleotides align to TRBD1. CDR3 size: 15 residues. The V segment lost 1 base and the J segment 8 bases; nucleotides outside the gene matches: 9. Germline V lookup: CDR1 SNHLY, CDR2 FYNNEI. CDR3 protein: CASSEGTGRASGYTF. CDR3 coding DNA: TGTGCCAGCAGTGAAGGGACAGGGAGGGCTTCGGGCTACACCTTC.

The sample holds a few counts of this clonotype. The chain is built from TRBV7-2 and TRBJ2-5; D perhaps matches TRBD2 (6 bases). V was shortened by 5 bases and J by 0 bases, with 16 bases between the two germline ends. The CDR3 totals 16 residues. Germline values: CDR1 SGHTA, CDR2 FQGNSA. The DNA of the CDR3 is TGTGCCAGCAGCACACCGCGGGACTTTTACCAAGAGACCCAGTACTTC. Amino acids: CASSTPRDFYQETQYF.

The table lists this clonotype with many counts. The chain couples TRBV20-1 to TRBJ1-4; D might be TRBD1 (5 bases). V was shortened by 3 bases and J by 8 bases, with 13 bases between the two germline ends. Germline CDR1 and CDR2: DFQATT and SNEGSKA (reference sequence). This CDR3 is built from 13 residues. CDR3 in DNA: TGCAGTGCTAGGCCGGGGGGGTACGAAAAACTGTTTTTT. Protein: CSARPGGYEKLFF.

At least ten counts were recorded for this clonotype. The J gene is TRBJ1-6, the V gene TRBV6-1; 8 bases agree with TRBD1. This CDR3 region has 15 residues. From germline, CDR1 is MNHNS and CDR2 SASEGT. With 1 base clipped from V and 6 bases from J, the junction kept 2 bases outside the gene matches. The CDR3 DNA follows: TGTGCCAGCAGTGAAGGGACAGGGAGTAATTCACCCCTCCACTTT. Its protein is CASSEGTGSNSPLHF.

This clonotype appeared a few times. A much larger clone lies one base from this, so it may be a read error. The CDR3 region has the DNA TGTGTCAGCTCACCCATCGAGTCCGGGGAGCTGTTTTTT. It yields the protein CVSSPIESGELFF. The chain uses TRBV18 and TRBJ2-2; D not resolved. This CDR3 is built from 13 residues. Germline values: CDR1 KGHSH, CDR2 LQKENI.

The CDR3: CATVPPGGGYEQYF. CDR3 DNA sequence: TGTGCCACGGTTCCCCCGGGGGGAGGCTACGAGCAGTACTTC. The rearrangement joins TRBV28 to TRBJ2-7; 7 bases are a match to TRBD2. This CDR3 region has 14 residues. Trimming removed 10 bases from V and 3 bases from J; junction bases left unmatched: 12. Germline CDR1 reads MDHEN; CDR2 reads SYDVKM.

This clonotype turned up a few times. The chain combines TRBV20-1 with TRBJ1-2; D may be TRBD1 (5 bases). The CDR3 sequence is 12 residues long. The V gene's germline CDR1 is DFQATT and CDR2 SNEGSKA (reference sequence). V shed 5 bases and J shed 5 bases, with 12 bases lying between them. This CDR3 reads CSAYSGVYGYTF. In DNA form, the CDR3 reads TGCAGTGCTTACTCGGGGGTATATGGCTACACCTTC.